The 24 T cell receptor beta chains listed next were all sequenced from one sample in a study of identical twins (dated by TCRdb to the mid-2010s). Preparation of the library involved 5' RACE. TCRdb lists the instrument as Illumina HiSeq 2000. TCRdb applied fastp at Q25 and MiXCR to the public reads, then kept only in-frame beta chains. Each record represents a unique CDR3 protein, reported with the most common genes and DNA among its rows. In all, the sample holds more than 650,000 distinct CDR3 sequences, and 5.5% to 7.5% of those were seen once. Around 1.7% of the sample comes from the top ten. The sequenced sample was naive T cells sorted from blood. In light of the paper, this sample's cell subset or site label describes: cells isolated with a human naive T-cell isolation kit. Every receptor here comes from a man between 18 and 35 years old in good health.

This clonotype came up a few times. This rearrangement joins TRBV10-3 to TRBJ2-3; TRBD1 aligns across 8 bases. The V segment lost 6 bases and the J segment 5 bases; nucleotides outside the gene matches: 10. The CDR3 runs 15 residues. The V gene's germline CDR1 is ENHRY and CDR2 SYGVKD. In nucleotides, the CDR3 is TGTGCCATCAGAGATCCGGGACAGGATGTAGATACGCAGTATTTT. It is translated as CAIRDPGQDVDTQYF.

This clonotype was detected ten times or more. CDR3 in amino acids: CAIKEDRGSPLHF. The DNA for the CDR3 is TGTGCCATAAAGGAGGACAGGGGTTCACCCCTCCACTTT. This chain joins TRBV10-3 and TRBJ1-6; TRBD1 matches at 9 bases. Losses at the gene ends were 9 bases for V and 9 bases for J; bases not matched to a gene: 6. Looked up from germline, CDR1 is ENHRY and CDR2 is SYGVKD. The CDR3 covers 13 residues.

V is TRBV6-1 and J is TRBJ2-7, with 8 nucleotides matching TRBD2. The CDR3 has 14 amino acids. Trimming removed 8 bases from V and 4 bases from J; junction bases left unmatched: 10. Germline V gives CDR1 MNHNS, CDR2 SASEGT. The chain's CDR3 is CASAPERETYEQYF. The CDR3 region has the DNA TGTGCCAGCGCCCCGGAGCGGGAGACGTACGAGCAGTACTTC.

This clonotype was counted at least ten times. The DNA of the CDR3 is TGCAGTGCTAGGAGGGGAAGCAATCAGCCCCAGCATTTT. Encoded protein: CSARRGSNQPQHF. The chain couples TRBV20-1 to TRBJ1-5; D possibly corresponds to TRBD1 (5 bases). The CDR3 covers 13 residues. The V end was cut by 3 bases, the J end by 1 base, with 7 bases between. Per germline, CDR1 DFQATT and CDR2 SNEGSKA (reference sequence).

The CDR3 DNA is TGTGCCAGCAGTGACTGGTGGACAGACCAAGAGACCCAGTACTTC. It yields the protein CASSDWWTDQETQYF. J is TRBJ2-5 and V is TRBV6-4; D is perhaps TRBD1 (6 bases). Germline V gives CDR1 MRHNA, CDR2 SNTAGT. V dropped 1 base and J dropped 0 bases, with 9 bases sitting between them. The CDR3 is 15 amino acids.

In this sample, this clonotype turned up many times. Here the CDR3 DNA reads TGCAGCGTTGCGGACAGATTGAACACTGAAGCTTTCTTT. This translates into CSVADRLNTEAFF. This chain uses TRBV29-1 with TRBJ1-1; D may be TRBD1 (6 bases). The CDR3 is 13 residues long. From germline, CDR1 is SQVTM and CDR2 ANQGSEA. The germline V and J ends were trimmed by 4 bases and 0 bases, with 9 bases remaining between them.

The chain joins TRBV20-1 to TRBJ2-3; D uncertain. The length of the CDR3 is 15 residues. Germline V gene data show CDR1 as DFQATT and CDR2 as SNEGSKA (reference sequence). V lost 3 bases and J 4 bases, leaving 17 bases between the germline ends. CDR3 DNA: TGCAGTGCTAGGCCGAAGAGTGTAGGTGCAGATACGCAGTATTTT. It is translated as CSARPKSVGADTQYF.

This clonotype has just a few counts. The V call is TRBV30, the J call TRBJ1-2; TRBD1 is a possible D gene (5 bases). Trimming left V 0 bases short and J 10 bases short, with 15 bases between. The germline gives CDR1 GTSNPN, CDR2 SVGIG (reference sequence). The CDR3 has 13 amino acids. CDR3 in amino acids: CAWSVWDRSTYTF. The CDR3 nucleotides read TGTGCCTGGAGTGTATGGGACCGCTCCACCTACACCTTC.

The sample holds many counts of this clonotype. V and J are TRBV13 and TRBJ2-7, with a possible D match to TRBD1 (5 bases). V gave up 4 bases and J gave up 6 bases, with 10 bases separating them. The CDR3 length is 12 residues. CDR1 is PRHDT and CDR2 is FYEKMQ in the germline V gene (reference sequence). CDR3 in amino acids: CASSSNRTEQYF. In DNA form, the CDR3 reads TGTGCCAGCAGCTCCAACAGGACCGAGCAGTACTTC.

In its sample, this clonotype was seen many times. The CDR3 loop is CSARELAGGLNIQYF. The CDR3 DNA follows: TGCAGTGCTAGAGAACTAGCGGGAGGGCTGAACATTCAGTACTTC. The gene calls are TRBV20-1 and TRBJ2-4, with TRBD2 matching over 13 bases. Germline values: CDR1 DFQATT, CDR2 SNEGSKA (reference sequence). J was trimmed by 7 bases and V by 0 bases; bases with no gene match: 3. The CDR3 has 15 residues.

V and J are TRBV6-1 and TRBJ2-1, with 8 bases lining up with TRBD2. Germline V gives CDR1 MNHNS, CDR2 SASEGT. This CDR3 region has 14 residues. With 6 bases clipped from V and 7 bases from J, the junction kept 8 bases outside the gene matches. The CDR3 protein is CASRKSGRGNEQFF. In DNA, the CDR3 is TGTGCCAGCAGAAAGAGCGGGAGAGGTAATGAGCAGTTCTTC.

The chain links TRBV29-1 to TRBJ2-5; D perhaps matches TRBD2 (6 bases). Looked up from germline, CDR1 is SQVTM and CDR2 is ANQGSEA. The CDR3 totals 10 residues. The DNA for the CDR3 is TGCGTCGGAGGGGAAGAGACCCAGTACTTC. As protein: CVGGEETQYF.

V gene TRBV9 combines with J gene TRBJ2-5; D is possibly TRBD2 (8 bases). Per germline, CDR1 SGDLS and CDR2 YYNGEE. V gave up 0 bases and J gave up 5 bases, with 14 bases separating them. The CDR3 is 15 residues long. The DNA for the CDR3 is TGTGCCAGCAGCGTAGCGGGAGGGGGCCGTGAGACCCAGTACTTC. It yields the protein CASSVAGGGRETQYF.

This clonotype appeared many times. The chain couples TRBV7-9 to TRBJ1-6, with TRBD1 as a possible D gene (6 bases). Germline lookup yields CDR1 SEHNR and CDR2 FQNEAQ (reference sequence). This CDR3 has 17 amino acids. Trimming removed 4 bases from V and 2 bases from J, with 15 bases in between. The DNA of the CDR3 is TGTGCCAGCAGCTCCTGGGGGCAGTCAACCTATAATTCACCCCTCCACTTT. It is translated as CASSSWGQSTYNSPLHF.

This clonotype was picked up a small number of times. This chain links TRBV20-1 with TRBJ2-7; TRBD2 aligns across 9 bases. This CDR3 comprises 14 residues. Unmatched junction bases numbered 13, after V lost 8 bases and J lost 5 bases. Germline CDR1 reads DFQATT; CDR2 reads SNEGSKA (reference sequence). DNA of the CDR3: TGCAGTACCTCGGCTAGCGGGATAGTCCACGAGCAGTACTTC. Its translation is CSTSASGIVHEQYF.

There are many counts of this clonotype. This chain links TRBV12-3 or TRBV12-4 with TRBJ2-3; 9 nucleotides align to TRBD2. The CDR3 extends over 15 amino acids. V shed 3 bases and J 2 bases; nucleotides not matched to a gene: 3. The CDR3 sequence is CASSFLAGYTDTQYF. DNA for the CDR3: TGTGCCAGCAGTTTTCTAGCGGGGTACACAGATACGCAGTATTTT.

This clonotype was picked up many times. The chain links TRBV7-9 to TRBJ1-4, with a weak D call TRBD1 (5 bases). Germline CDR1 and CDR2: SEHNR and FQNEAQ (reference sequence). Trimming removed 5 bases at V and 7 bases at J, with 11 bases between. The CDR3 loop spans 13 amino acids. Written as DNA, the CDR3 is TGTGCCAGCAGCCCTAGGGGCGGTGAAAAACTGTTTTTT. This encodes CASSPRGGEKLFF. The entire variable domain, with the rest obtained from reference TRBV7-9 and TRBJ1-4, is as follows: DTGVSQNPRHKITKRGQNVTFRCDPISEHNRLYWYRQTLGQGPEFLTYFQNEAQLEKSRLLSDRFSAERPKGSFSTLEIQRTEQGDSAMYLCASSPRGGEKLFFGSGTQLSVL.

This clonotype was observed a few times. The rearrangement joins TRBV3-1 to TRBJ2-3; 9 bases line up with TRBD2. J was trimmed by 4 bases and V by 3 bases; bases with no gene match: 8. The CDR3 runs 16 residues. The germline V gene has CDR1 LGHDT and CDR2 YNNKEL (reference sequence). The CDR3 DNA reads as TGTGCCAGCAGCCACTTGGTAGCGGGAGTTTCAGATACGCAGTATTTT. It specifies CASSHLVAGVSDTQYF.

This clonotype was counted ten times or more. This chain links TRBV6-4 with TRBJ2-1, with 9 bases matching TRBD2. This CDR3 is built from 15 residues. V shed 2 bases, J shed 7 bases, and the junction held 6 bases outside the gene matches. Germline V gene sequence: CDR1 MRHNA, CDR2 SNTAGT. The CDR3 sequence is CASSDGSGSVNEQFF. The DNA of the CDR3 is TGTGCCAGCAGTGACGGTAGCGGGAGCGTGAATGAGCAGTTCTTC.

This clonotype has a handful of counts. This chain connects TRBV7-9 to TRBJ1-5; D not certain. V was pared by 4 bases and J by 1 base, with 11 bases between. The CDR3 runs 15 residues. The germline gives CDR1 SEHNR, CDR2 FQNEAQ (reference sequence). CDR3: CASSSQTGSNQPQHF. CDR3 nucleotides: TGTGCCAGCAGCTCCCAGACCGGGAGCAATCAGCCCCAGCATTTT.

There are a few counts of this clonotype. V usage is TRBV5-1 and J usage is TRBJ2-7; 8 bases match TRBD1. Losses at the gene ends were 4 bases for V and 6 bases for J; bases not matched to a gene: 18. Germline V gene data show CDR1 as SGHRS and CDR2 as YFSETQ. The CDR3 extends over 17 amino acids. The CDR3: CASSHPVGTGGFCEQYV. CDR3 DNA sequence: TGCGCCAGCAGCCATCCGGTCGGGACAGGAGGATTTTGCGAGCAGTACGTC.

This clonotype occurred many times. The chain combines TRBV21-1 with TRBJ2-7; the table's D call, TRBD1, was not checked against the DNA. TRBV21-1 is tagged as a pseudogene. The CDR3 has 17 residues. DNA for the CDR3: TGTGCCAGCATACTAGACGCCGGGACACAGCTGTTCTACGAGCAGTACGTC. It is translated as CASILDAGTQLFYEQYV.

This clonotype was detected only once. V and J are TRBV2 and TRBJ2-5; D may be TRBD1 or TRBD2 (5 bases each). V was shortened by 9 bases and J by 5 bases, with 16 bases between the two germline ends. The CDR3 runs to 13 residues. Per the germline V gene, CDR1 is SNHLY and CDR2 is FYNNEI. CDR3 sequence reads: CASSGTLPETQYF. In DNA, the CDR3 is TGTGCCAGTTCCGGGACCCTGCCCGAGACCCAGTACTTC.

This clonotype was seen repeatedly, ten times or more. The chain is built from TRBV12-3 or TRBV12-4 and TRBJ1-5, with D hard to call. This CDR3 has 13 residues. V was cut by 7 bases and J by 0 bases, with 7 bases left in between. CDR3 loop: CASTLGSNQPQHF. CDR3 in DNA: TGTGCCAGCACCTTGGGTAGCAATCAGCCCCAGCATTTT.